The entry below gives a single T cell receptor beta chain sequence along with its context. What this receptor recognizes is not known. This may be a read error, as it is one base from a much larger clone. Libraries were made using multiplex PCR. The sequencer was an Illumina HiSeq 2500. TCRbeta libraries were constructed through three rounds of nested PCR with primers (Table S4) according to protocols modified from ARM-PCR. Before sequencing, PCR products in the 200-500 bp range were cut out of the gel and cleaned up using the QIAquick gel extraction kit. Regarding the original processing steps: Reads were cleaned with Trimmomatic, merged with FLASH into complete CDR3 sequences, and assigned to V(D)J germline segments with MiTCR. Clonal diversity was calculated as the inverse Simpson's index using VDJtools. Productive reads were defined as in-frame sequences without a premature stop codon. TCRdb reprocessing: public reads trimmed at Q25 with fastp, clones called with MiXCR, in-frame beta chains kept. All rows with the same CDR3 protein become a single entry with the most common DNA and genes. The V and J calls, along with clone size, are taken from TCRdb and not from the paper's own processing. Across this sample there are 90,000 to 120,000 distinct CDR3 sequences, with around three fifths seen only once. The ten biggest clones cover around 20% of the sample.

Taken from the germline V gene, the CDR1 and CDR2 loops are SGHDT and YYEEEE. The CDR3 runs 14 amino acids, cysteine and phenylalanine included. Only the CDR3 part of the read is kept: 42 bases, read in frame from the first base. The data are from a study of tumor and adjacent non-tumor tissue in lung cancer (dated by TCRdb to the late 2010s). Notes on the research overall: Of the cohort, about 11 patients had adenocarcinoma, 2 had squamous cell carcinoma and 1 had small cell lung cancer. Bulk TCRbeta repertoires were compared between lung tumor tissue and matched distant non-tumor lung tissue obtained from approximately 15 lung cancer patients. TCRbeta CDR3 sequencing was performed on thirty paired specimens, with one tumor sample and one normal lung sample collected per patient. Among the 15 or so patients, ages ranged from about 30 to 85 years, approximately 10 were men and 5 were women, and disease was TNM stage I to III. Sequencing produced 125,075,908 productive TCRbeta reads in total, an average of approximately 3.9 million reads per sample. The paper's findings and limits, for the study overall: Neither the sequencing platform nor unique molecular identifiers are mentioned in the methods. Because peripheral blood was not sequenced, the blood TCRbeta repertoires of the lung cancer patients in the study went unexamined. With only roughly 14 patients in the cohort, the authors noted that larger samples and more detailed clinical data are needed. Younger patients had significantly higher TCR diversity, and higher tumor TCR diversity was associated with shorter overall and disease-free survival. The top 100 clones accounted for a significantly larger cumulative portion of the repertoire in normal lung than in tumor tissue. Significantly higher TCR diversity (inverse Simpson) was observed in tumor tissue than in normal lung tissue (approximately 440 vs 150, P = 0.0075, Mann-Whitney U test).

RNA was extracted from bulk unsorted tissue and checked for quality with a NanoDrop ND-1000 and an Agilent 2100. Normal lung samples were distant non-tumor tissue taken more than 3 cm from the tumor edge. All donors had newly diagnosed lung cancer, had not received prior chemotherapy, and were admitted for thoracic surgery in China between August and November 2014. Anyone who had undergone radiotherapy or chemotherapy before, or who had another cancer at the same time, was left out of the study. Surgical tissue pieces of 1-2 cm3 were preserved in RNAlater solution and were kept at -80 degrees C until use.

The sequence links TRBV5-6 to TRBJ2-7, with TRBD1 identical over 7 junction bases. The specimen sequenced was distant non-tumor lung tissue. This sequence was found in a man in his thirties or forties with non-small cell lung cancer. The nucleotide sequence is TGTGCCAGCAGCGCCCGGGACAGTACCTACGAGCAGCACTTC. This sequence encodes CASSARDSTYEQHF.